A selection of T cell receptor beta chains follows, all from one sample in a study of T-cell memory formation after mild COVID-19. TCRdb redid the calling of the 5' RACE reads with MiXCR, one entry per CDR3 protein. Of about 560,000 distinct CDR3 sequences in the sample, more than 15% were seen once. Sequenced sample: PBMCs or a T cell subset sorted from them (not recorded which). The receptors were sampled from an adult woman who had mild COVID-19 (a few samples of this study predate the infection). Cell type and time point are not known. Each CDR3 is given with its conserved first and last residue. The D gene is left open where the match is weak. The size entry is marked missing in some rows and otherwise reads once, few, many or a size class.

J gene: TRBJ2-5; D gene: TRBD1; clone size: NA; V gene: TRBV5-1; CDR3 DNA: TGCGCCAGCAGCTTGGGCCAGGGGGCTACAGGGCAAGAGACCCAGTACTTC; CDR3 protein: CASSLGQGATGQETQYF
J gene: TRBJ1-1; D gene: TRBD1; clone size: NA; V gene: TRBV7-9; CDR3 DNA: TGTGCCAGCAGAATAACAGGGGTTATCACTGAAGCTTTCTTT; CDR3 protein: CASRITGVITEAFF
J gene: TRBJ2-1; D gene: NA; clone size: few; V gene: TRBV5-5; CDR3 DNA: TGTGCCAGCTGGTTTAGGAGGGCCGTCTACAATGAGCAGTTCTTC; CDR3 protein: CASWFRRAVYNEQFF
J gene: TRBJ1-1; D gene: NA; clone size: NA; V gene: TRBV27; CDR3 DNA: TGTGCCAGCAGTGCCCGGAGTGAGGGAAACACTGAAGCTTTCTTT; CDR3 protein: CASSARSEGNTEAFF
J gene: TRBJ2-2; D gene: TRBD1; clone size: NA; V gene: TRBV29-1; CDR3 DNA: TGCAGCGTTGTTCCGGGACAGGGGGCTACCGGGGAGCTGTTTTTT; CDR3 protein: CSVVPGQGATGELFF
J gene: TRBJ2-7; D gene: NA; clone size: few; V gene: TRBV7-2; CDR3 DNA: TGTGCCAGCAGCTTTACAGGAATCTACGAGCAGTACTTC; CDR3 protein: CASSFTGIYEQYF
J gene: TRBJ1-2; D gene: NA; clone size: few; V gene: TRBV29-1; CDR3 DNA: TGCAGCGTTGACGGGTTGGGGGGCTACACCTTC; CDR3 protein: CSVDGLGGYTF
J gene: TRBJ1-1; D gene: NA; clone size: NA; V gene: TRBV12-3/TRBV12-4; CDR3 DNA: TGTGCCAGCAGTAGCCGAAGGGACACTGAAGCTTTCTTT; CDR3 protein: CASSSRRDTEAFF
J gene: TRBJ2-1; D gene: TRBD2; clone size: few; V gene: TRBV2; CDR3 DNA: TGTGCCAGCAGGGACGGACTAGCGGGCAGCTCCTACAATGAGCAGTTCTTC; CDR3 protein: CASRDGLAGSSYNEQFF
J gene: TRBJ2-6; D gene: NA; clone size: NA; V gene: TRBV5-1; CDR3 DNA: TGCGCCAGCAGCTTCCCCGGAGGGGCCAACGTCCTGACTTTC; CDR3 protein: CASSFPGGANVLTF
J gene: TRBJ2-2; D gene: NA; clone size: many; V gene: TRBV12-3/TRBV12-4; CDR3 DNA: TGTGCCAGCAGTTTCGGGGATCGGGACACCGGGGAGCTGTTTTTT; CDR3 protein: CASSFGDRDTGELFF
J gene: TRBJ2-3; D gene: NA; clone size: NA; V gene: TRBV29-1; CDR3 DNA: TGCAGCGTTGAATTCCCAGTTGGGGGGATAACAGATACGCAGTATTTT; CDR3 protein: CSVEFPVGGITDTQYF
J gene: TRBJ2-1; D gene: TRBD2; clone size: NA; V gene: TRBV7-2; CDR3 DNA: TGTGCCAGCAGCCGCCGACTAGCGGGAGAAAATGAGCAGTTCTTC; CDR3 protein: CASSRRLAGENEQFF
J gene: TRBJ1-1; D gene: TRBD1; clone size: few; V gene: TRBV13; CDR3 DNA: TGTGCCAGCAGCTTTCAGGGGGTGGCTGAAGCTTTCTTT; CDR3 protein: CASSFQGVAEAFF
J gene: TRBJ1-2; D gene: TRBD1; clone size: NA; V gene: TRBV20-1; CDR3 DNA: TGCAGTGCTAGACCGGGCAGGGGGTTTGACCATGGCTACACCTTC; CDR3 protein: CSARPGRGFDHGYTF
J gene: TRBJ1-5; D gene: NA; clone size: NA; V gene: TRBV2; CDR3 DNA: TGTGCCAGCAGGTCACGGGGGGAGGCCCAGCATTTT; CDR3 protein: CASRSRGEAQHF
J gene: TRBJ2-1; D gene: NA; clone size: few; V gene: TRBV24-1; CDR3 DNA: TGTGCCACCAGTGATCTCACCTACAATGAGCAGTTCTTC; CDR3 protein: CATSDLTYNEQFF
J gene: TRBJ2-5; D gene: NA; clone size: NA; V gene: TRBV20-1; CDR3 DNA: TGCAGTGCTAGTGGGGCAGTTAGACAAGAGACCCAGTACTTC; CDR3 protein: CSASGAVRQETQYF
J gene: TRBJ2-7; D gene: TRBD2; clone size: few; V gene: TRBV15; CDR3 DNA: TGTGCCACCAGCATCAGGCTAGCGGTCGGCGAGCAGTACTTC; CDR3 protein: CATSIRLAVGEQYF
J gene: TRBJ2-7; D gene: NA; clone size: NA; V gene: TRBV3-1; CDR3 DNA: TGTGCCAGCAGCCGATTGGACTTCTACGAGCAGTACTTC; CDR3 protein: CASSRLDFYEQYF
J gene: TRBJ1-3; D gene: NA; clone size: NA; V gene: TRBV12-3/TRBV12-4; CDR3 DNA: TGTGCCAGCAGTTTTTTGGACAGTTCCTTCTCTGGAAACACCATATATTTT; CDR3 protein: CASSFLDSSFSGNTIYF
J gene: TRBJ2-1; D gene: NA; clone size: few; V gene: TRBV7-9; CDR3 DNA: TGTGCCAGCAGCGAAGAACGGGGCTGGGGTAATGAGCAGTTCTTC; CDR3 protein: CASSEERGWGNEQFF
J gene: TRBJ2-1; D gene: TRBD2; clone size: few; V gene: TRBV7-3; CDR3 DNA: TGTGCCAGCAGCCCTCGGGTAGCGGGAGTAGCGAATGAGCAGTTCTTC; CDR3 protein: CASSPRVAGVANEQFF
J gene: TRBJ2-2; D gene: TRBD2; clone size: NA; V gene: TRBV20-1; CDR3 DNA: TGCAGTGCTAGAGATCTGAGGGGAGGGGTCGGGGAGCTGTTTTTT; CDR3 protein: CSARDLRGGVGELFF
J gene: TRBJ1-1; D gene: NA; clone size: NA; V gene: TRBV10-3; CDR3 DNA: TGTGCCATCAGTGATAAAGGGAACACTGAAGCTTTCTTT; CDR3 protein: CAISDKGNTEAFF
J gene: TRBJ2-2; D gene: NA; clone size: NA; V gene: TRBV29-1; CDR3 DNA: TGCAGCGTTGGTTTGGTCGAGGGGAACACCGGGGAGCTGTTTTTT; CDR3 protein: CSVGLVEGNTGELFF
J gene: TRBJ1-5; D gene: NA; clone size: NA; V gene: TRBV4-1; CDR3 DNA: TGCGCCAGCAGCCAAGGTTGGGGGAGGGGTCAGCCCCAGCATTTT; CDR3 protein: CASSQGWGRGQPQHF
J gene: TRBJ1-3; D gene: NA; clone size: NA; V gene: TRBV20-1; CDR3 DNA: TGCAGTGTCCAAGCTTTCGGTGGAAACACCATATATTTT; CDR3 protein: CSVQAFGGNTIYF
J gene: TRBJ2-3; D gene: TRBD2; clone size: NA; V gene: TRBV30; CDR3 DNA: TGTGCCTGGACGATTACAGAGCGGGAGCAAGATACGCAGTATTTT; CDR3 protein: CAWTITEREQDTQYF
J gene: TRBJ2-2; D gene: NA; clone size: NA; V gene: TRBV7-6; CDR3 DNA: TGTGCCAGCAGCTCCACCTCGGGACCACGTGGCGGGGAGCTGTTTTTT; CDR3 protein: CASSSTSGPRGGELFF
J gene: TRBJ2-3; D gene: NA; clone size: NA; V gene: TRBV5-1; CDR3 DNA: TGCGCCAGCAGCTTTAAGGCTAGTGCAGATACGCAGTATTTT; CDR3 protein: CASSFKASADTQYF
J gene: TRBJ2-7; D gene: TRBD1; clone size: NA; V gene: TRBV5-1; CDR3 DNA: TGCGCCAGCAGCCCGGGGACAGCGAATCCCTACGAGCAGTACTTC; CDR3 protein: CASSPGTANPYEQYF
J gene: TRBJ2-1; D gene: NA; clone size: NA; V gene: TRBV7-2; CDR3 DNA: TGTGCCAGCAGCTTAGGTCTGGGGCAAAGCGCCTACAATGAGCAGTTCTTC; CDR3 protein: CASSLGLGQSAYNEQFF
J gene: TRBJ2-3; D gene: TRBD2; clone size: NA; V gene: TRBV19; CDR3 DNA: TGTGCCAGTAGTATACGGGGTAGCGGGGGTGGAACAGATACGCAGTATTTT; CDR3 protein: CASSIRGSGGGTDTQYF
J gene: TRBJ1-5; D gene: NA; clone size: NA; V gene: TRBV20-1; CDR3 DNA: TGCAGTGCTCCGAAGGGGCCTAATCAGCCCCAGCATTTT; CDR3 protein: CSAPKGPNQPQHF
J gene: TRBJ1-2; D gene: TRBD1; clone size: few; V gene: TRBV7-2; CDR3 DNA: TGTGCCAGCAGCTTAGCAAGAGCAGGGGGCGCTGGCTACACCTTC; CDR3 protein: CASSLARAGGAGYTF
J gene: TRBJ1-1; D gene: TRBD1; clone size: once; V gene: TRBV11-2; CDR3 DNA: TGTGCCAGCAGCGCGGACAGGGGAAAAAACACTGAAGCTTTCTTT; CDR3 protein: CASSADRGKNTEAFF
J gene: TRBJ2-5; D gene: TRBD2; clone size: many; V gene: TRBV9; CDR3 DNA: TGTGCCAGCAGCGTAGGAGGACTAGCGGAACAAGAGACCCAGTACTTC; CDR3 protein: CASSVGGLAEQETQYF
J gene: TRBJ1-2; D gene: NA; clone size: NA; V gene: TRBV12-3/TRBV12-4; CDR3 DNA: TGTGCCAGCAGTTTAAGTCCAGGGGAAGGTCGCGGCTACACCTTC; CDR3 protein: CASSLSPGEGRGYTF
J gene: TRBJ2-7; D gene: TRBD2; clone size: few; V gene: TRBV9; CDR3 DNA: TGTGCCAGCAGCGTAGCCGGCGGGGGGGTCGGGCAGTACTTC; CDR3 protein: CASSVAGGGVGQYF
J gene: TRBJ2-1; D gene: TRBD2; clone size: NA; V gene: TRBV5-1; CDR3 DNA: TGCGCCAGCAGCTTGGGGGTGACTAGCGGATACAATGAGCAGTTCTTC; CDR3 protein: CASSLGVTSGYNEQFF
J gene: TRBJ2-1; D gene: TRBD2; clone size: few; V gene: TRBV12-3/TRBV12-4; CDR3 DNA: TGTGCCAGCACCCCCGGACTAGCGGGGGTCTACAATGAGCAGTTCTTC; CDR3 protein: CASTPGLAGVYNEQFF
J gene: TRBJ2-3; D gene: TRBD2; clone size: NA; V gene: TRBV12-3/TRBV12-4; CDR3 DNA: TGTGCCTCACGCCTAGCGGGGACTACAGATACGCAGTATTTT; CDR3 protein: CASRLAGTTDTQYF
J gene: TRBJ2-5; D gene: NA; clone size: few; V gene: TRBV7-9; CDR3 DNA: TGTGCCAGTTCACTAGAGGATCGGGGGGAGACCCAGTACTTC; CDR3 protein: CASSLEDRGETQYF
J gene: TRBJ1-1; D gene: NA; clone size: NA; V gene: TRBV4-2; CDR3 DNA: TGTGCCAGCAGCCAAGATCTGTGGGATAACACTGAAGCTTTCTTT; CDR3 protein: CASSQDLWDNTEAFF
J gene: TRBJ1-1; D gene: NA; clone size: few; V gene: TRBV4-1; CDR3 DNA: TGCGCCAGCAGCCTCCGGGCAGGGGACAACACTGAAGCTTTCTTT; CDR3 protein: CASSLRAGDNTEAFF
J gene: TRBJ2-7; D gene: NA; clone size: few; V gene: TRBV12-3/TRBV12-4; CDR3 DNA: TGTGCCAGCAGTTTAATGTTGGAGGGTGACGAGCAGTACTTC; CDR3 protein: CASSLMLEGDEQYF
J gene: TRBJ2-7; D gene: NA; clone size: NA; V gene: TRBV6-2/TRBV6-3; CDR3 DNA: TGTGCCAGCAGTTATCACGCCGGCTCCTACGAGCAGTACTTC; CDR3 protein: CASSYHAGSYEQYF
J gene: TRBJ1-2; D gene: NA; clone size: NA; V gene: TRBV7-9; CDR3 DNA: TGTGCCAGCAGCTTAGCGCTCGGGCAGGCTGGTATCAATGGCTACACCTTC; CDR3 protein: CASSLALGQAGINGYTF
J gene: TRBJ2-3; D gene: NA; clone size: many; V gene: TRBV5-1; CDR3 DNA: TGCGCCAGCAGCTCTGGTATGACAACTGGGAGCACAGATACGCAGTATTTT; CDR3 protein: CASSSGMTTGSTDTQYF
J gene: TRBJ2-3; D gene: TRBD2; clone size: NA; V gene: TRBV24-1; CDR3 DNA: TGTGCCACCAGTGATTTGACTAGCGGGAGCTCAGATACGCAGTATTTT; CDR3 protein: CATSDLTSGSSDTQYF
J gene: TRBJ2-1; D gene: NA; clone size: many; V gene: TRBV14; CDR3 DNA: TGTGCCAGCAGCCAAGCCTTCCGACTCTCCTACAATGAGCAGTTCTTC; CDR3 protein: CASSQAFRLSYNEQFF
J gene: TRBJ2-2; D gene: NA; clone size: NA; V gene: TRBV11-2; CDR3 DNA: TGTGCCAGCAGCTTGGCTGGGGGAGGCACGAACACCGGGGAGCTGTTTTTT; CDR3 protein: CASSLAGGGTNTGELFF
J gene: TRBJ1-4; D gene: TRBD1; clone size: NA; V gene: TRBV4-2; CDR3 DNA: TGTGCCAGCAGCCTCGGGACAGCGAATAATGAAAAACTGTTTTTT; CDR3 protein: CASSLGTANNEKLFF
J gene: TRBJ1-1; D gene: TRBD1; clone size: NA; V gene: TRBV12-5; CDR3 DNA: TGTGCTAGTGGTTTGGTATGGGACAGGGGGCGCCCAGTCGACACTGAAGCTTTCTTT; CDR3 protein: CASGLVWDRGRPVDTEAFF
J gene: TRBJ2-3; D gene: NA; clone size: many; V gene: TRBV7-9; CDR3 DNA: TGTGCCAGCAGCTTTTCAGGGGACACAGATACGCAGTATTTT; CDR3 protein: CASSFSGDTDTQYF
J gene: TRBJ2-7; D gene: NA; clone size: NA; V gene: TRBV21-1; CDR3 DNA: TGTGCCAGCAGCAACGAAGGACAGGCCGGAGCCTACGGGCGGTACTTC; CDR3 protein: CASSNEGQAGAYGRYF
J gene: TRBJ1-2; D gene: TRBD1; clone size: few; V gene: TRBV6-1; CDR3 DNA: TGTGCCAGCAGTCCCGGGAGCCAAACAGGGGACGTTCGGGACACCTTC; CDR3 protein: CASSPGSQTGDVRDTF
J gene: TRBJ2-1; D gene: TRBD2; clone size: many; V gene: TRBV7-9; CDR3 DNA: TGTGCCAGCAGCCGAGGCGGGGGTACATACAATGAGCAGTTCTTC; CDR3 protein: CASSRGGGTYNEQFF